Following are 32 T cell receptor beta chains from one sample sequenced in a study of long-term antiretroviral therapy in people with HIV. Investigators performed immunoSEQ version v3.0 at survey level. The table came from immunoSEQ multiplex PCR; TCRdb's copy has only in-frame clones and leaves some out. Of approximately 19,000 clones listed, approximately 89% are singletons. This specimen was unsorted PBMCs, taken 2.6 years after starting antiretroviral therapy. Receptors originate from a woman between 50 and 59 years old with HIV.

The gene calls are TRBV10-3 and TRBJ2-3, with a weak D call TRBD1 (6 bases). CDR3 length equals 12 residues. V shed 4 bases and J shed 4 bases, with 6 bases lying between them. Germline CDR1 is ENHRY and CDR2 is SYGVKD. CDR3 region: CAISGQADTQYF. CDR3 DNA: TGTGCCATCAGTGGACAGGCAGATACGCAGTATTTT.

CDR3 DNA: TGTGCCAGCAGCCCAATCAGCGAGAGCTTCACAGATACGCAGTATTTT. Translated, it gives CASSPISESFTDTQYF. V gene TRBV13 combines with J gene TRBJ2-3; D is undetermined. Germline lookup yields CDR1 PRHDT and CDR2 FYEKMQ (reference sequence). Trimming removed 5 bases from V and 2 bases from J, with 17 bases in between. CDR3 size: 16 residues.

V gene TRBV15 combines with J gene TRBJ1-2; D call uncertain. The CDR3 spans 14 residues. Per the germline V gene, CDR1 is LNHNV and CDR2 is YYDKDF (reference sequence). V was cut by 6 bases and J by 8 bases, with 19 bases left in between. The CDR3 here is CATRFSGTSAGYTF. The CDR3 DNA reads TGTGCCACCAGGTTCTCCGGCACCAGCGCCGGCTACACCTTC. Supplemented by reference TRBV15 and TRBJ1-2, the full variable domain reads DAMVIQNPRYQVTQFGKPVTLSCSQTLNHNVMYWYQQKSSQAPKLLFHYYDKDFNNEADTPDNFQSRRPNTSFCFLDIRSPGLGDTAMYLCATRFSGTSAGYTFGSGTRLTVV.

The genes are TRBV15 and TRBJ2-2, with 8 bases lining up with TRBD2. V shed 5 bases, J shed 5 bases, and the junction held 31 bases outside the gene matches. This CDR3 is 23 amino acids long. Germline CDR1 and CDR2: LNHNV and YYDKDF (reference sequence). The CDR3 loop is CATSSRGFVEGTSGRTRTGELFF. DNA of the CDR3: TGTGCCACCAGCTCCCGTGGATTCGTGGAGGGTACTAGCGGACGAACGAGGACCGGGGAGCTGTTTTTT.

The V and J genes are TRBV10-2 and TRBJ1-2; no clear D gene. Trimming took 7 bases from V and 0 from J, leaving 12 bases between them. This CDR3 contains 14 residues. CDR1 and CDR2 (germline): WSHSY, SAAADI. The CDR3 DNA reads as TGCGCCAGCAAGGTAGAGGGAGCTAACTATGGCTACACCTTC. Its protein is CASKVEGANYGYTF.

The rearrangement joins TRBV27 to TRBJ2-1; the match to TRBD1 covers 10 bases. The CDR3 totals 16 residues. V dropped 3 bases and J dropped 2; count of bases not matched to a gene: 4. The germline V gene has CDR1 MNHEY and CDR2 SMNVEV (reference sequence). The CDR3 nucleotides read TGTGCCAGCAGTTTCCCGACAGGGGGCGCCTACAATGAGCAGTTCTTC. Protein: CASSFPTGGAYNEQFF.

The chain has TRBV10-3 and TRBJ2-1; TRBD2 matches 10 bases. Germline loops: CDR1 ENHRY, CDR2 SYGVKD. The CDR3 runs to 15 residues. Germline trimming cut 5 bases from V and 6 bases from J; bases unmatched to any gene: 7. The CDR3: CAISQSGRAFNEQFF. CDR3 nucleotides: TGTGCCATCAGTCAAAGCGGGAGGGCCTTCAATGAGCAGTTCTTC.

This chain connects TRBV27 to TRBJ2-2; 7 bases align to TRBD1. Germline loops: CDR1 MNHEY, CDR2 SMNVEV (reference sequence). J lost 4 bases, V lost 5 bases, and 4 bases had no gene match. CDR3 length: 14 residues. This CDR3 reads CASSRDSSTGELFF. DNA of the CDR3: TGTGCCAGCAGTCGGGACAGCTCCACCGGGGAGCTGTTTTTT.

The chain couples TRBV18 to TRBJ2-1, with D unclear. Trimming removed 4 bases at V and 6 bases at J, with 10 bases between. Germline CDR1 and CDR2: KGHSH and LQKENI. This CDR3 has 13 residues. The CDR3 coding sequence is TGTGCCAGCTCACGGAGCGCCTTCAATGAGCAGTTCTTC. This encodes CASSRSAFNEQFF.

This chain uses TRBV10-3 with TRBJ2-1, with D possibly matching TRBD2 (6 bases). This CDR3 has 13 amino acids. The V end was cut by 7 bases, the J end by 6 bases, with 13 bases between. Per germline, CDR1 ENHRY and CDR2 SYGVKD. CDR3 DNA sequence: TGTGCCATCAACCGGGACTCCGCCAATGAGCAGTTCTTC. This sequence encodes CAINRDSANEQFF.

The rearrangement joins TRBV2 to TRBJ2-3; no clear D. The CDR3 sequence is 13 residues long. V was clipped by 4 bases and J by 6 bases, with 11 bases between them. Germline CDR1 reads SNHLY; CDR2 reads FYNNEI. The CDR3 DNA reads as TGTGCCAGCAGTGTAGGAGCCCCTGATACGCAGTATTTT. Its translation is CASSVGAPDTQYF.

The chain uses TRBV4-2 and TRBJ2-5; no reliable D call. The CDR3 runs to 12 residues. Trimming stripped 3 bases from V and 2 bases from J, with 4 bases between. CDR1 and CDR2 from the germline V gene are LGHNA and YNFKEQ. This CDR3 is CASSQGQETQYF. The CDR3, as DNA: TGTGCCAGCAGCCAGGGACAAGAGACCCAGTACTTC.

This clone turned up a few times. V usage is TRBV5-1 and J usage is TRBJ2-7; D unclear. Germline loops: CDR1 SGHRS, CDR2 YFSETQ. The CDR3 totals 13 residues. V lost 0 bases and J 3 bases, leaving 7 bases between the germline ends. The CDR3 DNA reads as TGCGCCAGCAGCTTGGGGATAGGCTACGAGCAGTACTTC. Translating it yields CASSLGIGYEQYF.

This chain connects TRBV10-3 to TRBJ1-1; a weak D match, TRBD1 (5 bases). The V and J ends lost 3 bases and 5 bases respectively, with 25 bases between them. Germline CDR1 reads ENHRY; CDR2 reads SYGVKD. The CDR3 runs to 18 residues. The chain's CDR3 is CAISDQYSRMSGGTEAFF. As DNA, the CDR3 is TGTGCCATCAGTGATCAGTACAGTCGGATGTCTGGGGGTACTGAAGCTTTCTTT.

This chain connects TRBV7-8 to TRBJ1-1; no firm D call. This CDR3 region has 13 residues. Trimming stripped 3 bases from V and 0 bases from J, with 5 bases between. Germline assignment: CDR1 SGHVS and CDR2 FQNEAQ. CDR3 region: CASSFFMNTEAFF. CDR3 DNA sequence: TGTGCCAGCAGCTTCTTTATGAACACTGAAGCTTTCTTT.

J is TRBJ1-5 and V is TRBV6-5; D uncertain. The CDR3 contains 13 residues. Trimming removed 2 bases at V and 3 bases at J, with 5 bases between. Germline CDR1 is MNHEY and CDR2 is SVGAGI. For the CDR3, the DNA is TGTGCCAGCAGTTACGGAAACAATCAGCCCCAGCATTTT. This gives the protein CASSYGNNQPQHF.

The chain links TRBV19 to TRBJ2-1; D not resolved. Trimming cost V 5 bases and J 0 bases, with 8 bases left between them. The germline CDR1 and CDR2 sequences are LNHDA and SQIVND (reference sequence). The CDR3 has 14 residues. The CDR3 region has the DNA TGTGCCAGTAGTTTTAGCAGCTCCTACAATGAGCAGTTCTTC. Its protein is CASSFSSSYNEQFF.

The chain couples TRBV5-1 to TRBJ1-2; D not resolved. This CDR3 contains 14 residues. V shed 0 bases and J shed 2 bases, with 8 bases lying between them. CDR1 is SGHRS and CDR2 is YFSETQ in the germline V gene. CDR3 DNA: TGCGCCAGCAGCTTGGCTCCAGAGAACTATGGCTACACCTTC. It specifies CASSLAPENYGYTF.

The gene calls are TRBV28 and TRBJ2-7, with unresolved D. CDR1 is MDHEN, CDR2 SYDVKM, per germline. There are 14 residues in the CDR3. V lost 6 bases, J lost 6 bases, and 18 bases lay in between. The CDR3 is CASSRQPAGREQYF. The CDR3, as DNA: TGTGCCAGCAGCCGTCAGCCGGCAGGCCGCGAGCAGTACTTC.

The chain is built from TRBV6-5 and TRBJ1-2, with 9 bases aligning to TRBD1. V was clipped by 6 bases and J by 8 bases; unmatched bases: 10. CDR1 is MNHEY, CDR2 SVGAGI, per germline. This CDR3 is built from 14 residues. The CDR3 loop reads CASRDGTGLKGYTF. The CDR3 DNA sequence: TGTGCCAGCAGGGACGGGACAGGGCTAAAAGGCTACACCTTC.

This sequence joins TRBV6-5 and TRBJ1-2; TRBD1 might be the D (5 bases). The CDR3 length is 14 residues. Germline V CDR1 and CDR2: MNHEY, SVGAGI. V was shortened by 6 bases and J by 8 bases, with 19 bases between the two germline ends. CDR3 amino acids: CASRSPGRMGGYTF. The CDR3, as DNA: TGTGCCAGCAGATCCCCGGGACGGATGGGCGGCTACACCTTC.

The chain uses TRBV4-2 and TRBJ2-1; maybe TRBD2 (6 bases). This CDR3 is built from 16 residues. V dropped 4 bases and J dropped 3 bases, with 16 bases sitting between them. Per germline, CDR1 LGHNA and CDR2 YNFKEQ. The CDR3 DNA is TGTGCCAGCAGCCCTGGCCGGGACTCTGTCTACAATGAGCAGTTCTTC. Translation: CASSPGRDSVYNEQFF.

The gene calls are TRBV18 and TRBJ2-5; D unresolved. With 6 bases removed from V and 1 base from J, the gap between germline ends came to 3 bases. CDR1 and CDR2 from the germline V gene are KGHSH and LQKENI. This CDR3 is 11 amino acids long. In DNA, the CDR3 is TGTGCCAGCTCGACCCAAGAGACCCAGTACTTC. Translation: CASSTQETQYF. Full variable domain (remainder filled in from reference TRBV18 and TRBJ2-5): NAGVMQNPRHLVRRRGQEARLRCSPMKGHSHVYWYRQLPEEGLKFMVYLQKENIIDESGMPKERFSAEFPKEGPSILRIQQVVRGDSAAYFCASSTQETQYFGPGTRLLVL.

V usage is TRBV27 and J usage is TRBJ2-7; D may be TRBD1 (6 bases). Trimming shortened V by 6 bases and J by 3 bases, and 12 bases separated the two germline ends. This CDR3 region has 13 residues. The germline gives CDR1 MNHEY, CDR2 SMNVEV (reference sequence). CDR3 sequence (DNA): TGTGCCAGCAGCCTCGGACAGTACTACGAGCAGTACTTC. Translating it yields CASSLGQYYEQYF.

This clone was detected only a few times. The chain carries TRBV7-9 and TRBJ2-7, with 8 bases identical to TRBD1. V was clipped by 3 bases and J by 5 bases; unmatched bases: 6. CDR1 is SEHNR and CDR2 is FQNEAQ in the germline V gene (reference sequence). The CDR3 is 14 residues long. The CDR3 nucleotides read TGTGCCAGCAGCTTGTCCCTGACAGGGGACGAGCAGTACTTC. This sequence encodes CASSLSLTGDEQYF.

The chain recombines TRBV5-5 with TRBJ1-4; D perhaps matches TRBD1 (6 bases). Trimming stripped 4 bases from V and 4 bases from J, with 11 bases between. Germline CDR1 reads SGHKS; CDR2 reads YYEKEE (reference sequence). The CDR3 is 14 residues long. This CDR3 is CASSLQGLNEKLFF. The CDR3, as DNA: TGTGCCAGCAGCCTACAGGGCCTTAATGAAAAACTGTTTTTT.

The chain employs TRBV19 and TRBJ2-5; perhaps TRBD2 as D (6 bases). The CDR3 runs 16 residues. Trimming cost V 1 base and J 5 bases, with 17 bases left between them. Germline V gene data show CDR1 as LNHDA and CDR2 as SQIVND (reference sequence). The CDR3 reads CASSIGGVYVKETQYF. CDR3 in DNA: TGTGCCAGTAGTATAGGCGGGGTCTACGTTAAGGAGACCCAGTACTTC.

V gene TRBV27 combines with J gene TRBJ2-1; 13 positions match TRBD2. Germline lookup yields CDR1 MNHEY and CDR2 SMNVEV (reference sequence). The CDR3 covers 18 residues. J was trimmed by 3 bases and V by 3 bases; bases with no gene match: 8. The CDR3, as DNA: TGTGCCAGCAGTTTCGGACAGGGACTAGCGGGATTCTACAATGAGCAGTTCTTC. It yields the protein CASSFGQGLAGFYNEQFF.

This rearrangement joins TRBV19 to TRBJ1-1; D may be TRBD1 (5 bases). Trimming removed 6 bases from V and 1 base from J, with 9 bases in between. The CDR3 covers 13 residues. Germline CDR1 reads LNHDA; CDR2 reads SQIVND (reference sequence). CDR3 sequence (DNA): TGTGCCAGTAGCCTTGGACAGAACACTGAAGCTTTCTTT. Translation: CASSLGQNTEAFF.

The CDR3 here is CASSQDVAYTGELFF. For the CDR3, the DNA is TGCGCCAGCAGCCAAGATGTGGCATACACCGGGGAGCTGTTTTTT. The chain links TRBV4-1 to TRBJ2-2; no clear D. Germline V gene data show CDR1 as MGHRA and CDR2 as YSYEKL. Trimming cost V 0 bases and J 3 bases, with 8 bases left between them. This CDR3 spans 15 amino acids.

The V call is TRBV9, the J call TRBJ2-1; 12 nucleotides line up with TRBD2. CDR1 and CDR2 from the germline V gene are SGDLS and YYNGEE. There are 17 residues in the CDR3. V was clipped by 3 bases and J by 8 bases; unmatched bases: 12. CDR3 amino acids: CASSAGLAGTGGDEQFF. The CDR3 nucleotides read TGTGCCAGCAGCGCCGGACTAGCGGGGACGGGAGGCGATGAGCAGTTCTTC.

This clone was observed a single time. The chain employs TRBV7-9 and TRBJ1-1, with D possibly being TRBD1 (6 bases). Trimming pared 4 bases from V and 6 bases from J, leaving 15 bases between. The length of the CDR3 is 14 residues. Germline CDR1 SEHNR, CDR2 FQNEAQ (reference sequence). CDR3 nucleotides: TGTGCCAGCAGCTCGAGGGGGGCGAGGGCTGAAGCTTTCTTT. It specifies CASSSRGARAEAFF.